What follows are 30 T cell receptor beta chains derived from one specimen sequenced in a study of vaccination effects on CD4 cells after COVID-19. Following 10 days of culture, CD4+ T cells were isolated. These receptors have no identified antigens. Produced via immunoSEQ multiplex PCR; TCRdb's table is partial and in-frame only. This sample has tens of thousands of clones, with 70% to 85% found just once. The sample here was CD4+ T cells from PBMCs cultured without peptide, taken before COVID-19 vaccination. These receptors came from a human donor who had a prior SARS-CoV-2 infection.

The chain recombines TRBV6-5 with TRBJ2-3; TRBD1 matches at 7 bases. The V and J ends lost 6 bases and 4 bases, in that order; junction bases with no gene match: 10. CDR3 length: 15 residues. Germline CDR1 and CDR2: MNHEY and SVGAGI. CDR3 in amino acids: CASRRDSIGPDTQYF. Here the CDR3 DNA reads TGTGCCAGCAGGAGGGACAGCATAGGACCAGATACGCAGTATTTT.

This clone occurred once. This chain connects TRBV6-5 to TRBJ1-3; D unresolved. Germline V gene lookup returns CDR1 MNHEY and CDR2 SVGAGI. The CDR3 totals 15 residues. V lost 2 bases and J 0 bases, leaving 8 bases between the germline ends. CDR3 amino acids: CASSYKGFSGNTIYF. Here the CDR3 DNA reads TGTGCCAGCAGTTACAAGGGATTCTCTGGAAACACCATATATTTT.

The rearrangement links TRBV3-1 (or the pseudogene TRBV3-2) to TRBJ2-7; perhaps TRBD1 as D (5 bases). The CDR3 length is 16 residues. V was clipped by 3 bases and J by 0 bases, with 15 bases between them. Looked up from germline, CDR1 is LGHDT and CDR2 is YNNKEL (reference sequence). CDR3 amino acids: CASSHSGIIFSYEQYF. The CDR3 DNA follows: TGTGCCAGCAGCCATTCAGGGATTATTTTCTCCTACGAGCAGTACTTC.

This chain connects TRBV19 to TRBJ2-7; D might be TRBD1 (6 bases). V lost 5 bases and J lost 0, with 14 bases in between. The germline V gene encodes CDR1 LNHDA and CDR2 SQIVND (reference sequence). This CDR3 region has 15 residues. The CDR3 DNA reads TGTGCCAGTAGTCGATTTACAGGGTTCTCCTACGAGCAGTACTTC. This sequence encodes CASSRFTGFSYEQYF.

The chain joins TRBV7-9 to TRBJ2-5; 7 bases are a match to TRBD1. CDR1 is SEHNR, CDR2 FQNEAQ, per germline (reference sequence). CDR3 length equals 15 residues. The ends lost 6 bases at V and 4 bases at J; junction bases unmatched: 11. CDR3 protein: CASRPWDSVGETQYF. CDR3 nucleotides: TGTGCCAGCAGGCCTTGGGACAGTGTGGGAGAGACCCAGTACTTC.

This clone was seen a single time. The genes are TRBV6-6 and TRBJ2-5; possibly TRBD2 for D (6 bases). The CDR3 covers 15 residues. CDR1 is MNHNY, CDR2 SVGAGI, per germline (reference sequence). Between the trimmed V and J ends, which lost 3 bases and 4 bases, there was a span of 15 bases. The CDR3 DNA follows: TGTGCCAGCAGTTATCTTCCAGAGGGAGGAGAGACCCAGTACTTC. Amino acids: CASSYLPEGGETQYF.

This clone was counted between two and nine times. This rearrangement joins TRBV30 to TRBJ2-5; perhaps TRBD1 as D (6 bases). Germline V gene data show CDR1 as GTSNPN and CDR2 as SVGIG (reference sequence). This CDR3 contains 14 residues. Between the trimmed V and J ends, which lost 2 bases and 0 bases, there was a span of 10 bases. CDR3: CAWSPGQYQETQYF. The CDR3, as DNA: TGTGCCTGGAGTCCAGGACAGTACCAAGAGACCCAGTACTTC.

The chain carries TRBV19 and TRBJ1-5; no firm D call. The ends were cut back, 8 bases at V and 0 bases at J, with 8 bases in the middle. The length of the CDR3 is 13 residues. Germline CDR1 reads LNHDA; CDR2 reads SQIVND (reference sequence). The CDR3 nucleotides read TGTGCCAGTCGAGAGTATAGCAATCAGCCCCAGCATTTT. Protein: CASREYSNQPQHF.

This clone was observed a single time. J is TRBJ2-5 and V is TRBV2; 9 nucleotides match TRBD2. CDR3 length equals 15 residues. Germline CDR1 SNHLY, CDR2 FYNNEI. Trimming took 3 bases from V and 3 from J; bases not matched to a gene: 5. In DNA form, the CDR3 reads TGTGCCAGCAGTGAGTTGATAGCGGGAGAAGAGACCCAGTACTTC. Its translation: CASSELIAGEETQYF.

CDR3 loop: CASSFPSGRLWETQYF. The CDR3 DNA follows: TGTGCCAGCAGCTTTCCTAGCGGGAGATTATGGGAGACCCAGTACTTC. The V gene is TRBV5-5, the J gene TRBJ2-5, with TRBD2 matching over 10 bases. With V trimmed by 2 bases and J by 5 bases, 9 bases remained unmatched. The CDR3 is 16 amino acids. CDR1 and CDR2 (germline): SGHKS, YYEKEE (reference sequence). Looking up the rest from reference TRBV5-5 and TRBJ2-5 gives the full variable domain: DAGVTQSPTHLIKTRGQQVTLRCSPISGHKSVSWYQQVLGQGPQFIFQYYEKEERGRGNFPDRFSARQFPNYSSELNVNALLLGDSALYLCASSFPSGRLWETQYFGPGTRLLVL.

V is TRBV5-1 and J is TRBJ2-5, with a possible D match to TRBD2 (6 bases). The CDR3 runs to 13 residues. V lost 4 bases to trimming and J lost 4 bases, with 11 bases between them. The V gene's germline CDR1 is SGHRS and CDR2 YFSETQ. The CDR3 region is CASSEVGGETQYF. CDR3 in DNA: TGCGCCAGCAGCGAGGTGGGAGGAGAGACCCAGTACTTC.

This sequence joins TRBV2 and TRBJ2-1; 8 bases are a match to TRBD1. There are 17 residues in the CDR3. Germline lookup yields CDR1 SNHLY and CDR2 FYNNEI. J lost 9 bases, V lost 3 bases, and 16 bases had no gene match. DNA of the CDR3: TGTGCCAGCAGTGATGCCCTCGGACAGGGAAGGTCCGGTGAGCAGTTCTTC. It encodes CASSDALGQGRSGEQFF.

This clone showed up just a few times. The chain uses TRBV4-2 and TRBJ1-2, with D possibly TRBD1 on 5 matching bases. CDR1 LGHNA and CDR2 YNFKEQ come from the germline V gene. CDR3 size: 12 residues. V was pared by 4 bases and J by 7 bases, with 10 bases between. CDR3 loop: CASSPKRGGYTF. The CDR3 DNA is TGTGCCAGCAGCCCCAAGAGGGGTGGCTACACCTTC.

The CDR3 loop is CASSAGPERASTDTQYF. The CDR3 bases are TGCGCCAGCAGCGCCGGGCCTGAGCGGGCTAGCACAGATACGCAGTATTTT. The genes are TRBV5-1 and TRBJ2-3; a weak D match, TRBD2 (6 bases). V was pared by 4 bases and J by 0 bases, with 18 bases between. CDR1 is SGHRS and CDR2 is YFSETQ in the germline V gene. The CDR3 has 17 amino acids.

The V call is TRBV3-1 (or the pseudogene TRBV3-2), the J call TRBJ1-3; D may be TRBD1 (6 bases). Trimming removed 4 bases at V and 3 bases at J, with 10 bases between. Germline values: CDR1 LGHDT, CDR2 YNNKEL (reference sequence). There are 14 residues in the CDR3. The CDR3 bases are TGTGCCAGCAGCCGCGGACAGAATGGAAACACCATATATTTT. Translating it yields CASSRGQNGNTIYF.

DNA of the CDR3: TGCGCCAGCAGCCCGAGCTCGGCGGGGAACACCGGGGAGCTGTTTTTT. Amino acids: CASSPSSAGNTGELFF. The chain has TRBV5-1 and TRBJ2-2, with a possible D match to TRBD2 (5 bases). The CDR3 covers 16 residues. The germline gives CDR1 SGHRS, CDR2 YFSETQ. V was cut by 4 bases and J by 1 base, with 14 bases left in between.

V gene TRBV11-1 combines with J gene TRBJ2-2; the match to TRBD2 covers 8 bases. The J segment lost 5 bases and the V segment lost 6 bases, leaving 11 bases of the junction unmatched. Germline CDR1 is SGHAT and CDR2 is FQDESV (reference sequence). This CDR3 has 16 amino acids. The CDR3 sequence is CASSQLAGGQTGELFF. As DNA, the CDR3 is TGTGCCAGCAGTCAACTCGCGGGGGGACAAACCGGGGAGCTGTTTTTT.

This clone was observed a handful of times. This chain joins TRBV4-2 and TRBJ1-6, with D unresolved. The ends were cut back, 1 base at V and 10 bases at J, with 8 bases in the middle. Per germline, CDR1 LGHNA and CDR2 YNFKEQ. The CDR3 length is 13 residues. The CDR3 nucleotides are TGTGCCAGCAGCCAAGCCCCTAACTCACCCCTCCACTTT. Its translation: CASSQAPNSPLHF.

A few counts support this clone. Sequence at one end of the junction differs from germline and may be a read error. CDR3 coding DNA: TGTGCTAGCAGCTCTCTATTCCAGGACACAAACATCGATCAGCCCCAGCATTTT. The encoded protein is CASSSLFQDTNIDQPQHF. This chain links TRBV7-7 with TRBJ1-5; D might be TRBD1 (5 bases). The CDR3 consists of 18 residues. Germline loops: CDR1 SSHAT, CDR2 FNYEAQ (reference sequence).

This chain links TRBV5-1 with TRBJ2-1, with 7 bases that match TRBD2. The CDR3 has 13 residues. Germline CDR1 is SGHRS and CDR2 is YFSETQ. The ends lost 5 bases at V and 13 bases at J; junction bases unmatched: 12. The CDR3 bases are TGCGCCAGCAGTTCCGAGACTAGCTCGATCCAGTTCTTC. Its protein is CASSSETSSIQFF.

The gene calls are TRBV15 and TRBJ2-5; 7 nucleotides match TRBD1. The J segment lost 2 bases and the V segment lost 1 base, leaving 4 bases of the junction unmatched. The V gene's germline CDR1 is LNHNV and CDR2 YYDKDF (reference sequence). This CDR3 has 15 amino acids. Written as DNA, the CDR3 is TGTGCCACCAGCAGAGGGGGCAGGGGGCAAGAGACCCAGTACTTC. This sequence encodes CATSRGGRGQETQYF.

The rearrangement links TRBV18 to TRBJ2-5; D tentatively fits TRBD1 or TRBD2 (5 bases each). V was cut by 0 bases and J by 3 bases, with 11 bases left in between. Germline V lookup: CDR1 KGHSH, CDR2 LQKENI. The CDR3 is made up of 15 amino acids. The CDR3 coding sequence is TGTGCCAGCTCACCACCGTCGGGGCGGAAAGAGACCCAGTACTTC. Translation gives CASSPPSGRKETQYF.

This clone has a single count. The chain recombines TRBV30 with TRBJ2-7; 8 nucleotides agree with TRBD2. The V gene end was trimmed by 4 bases and the J gene end by 3 bases; junction bases not matched to a gene: 11. CDR3 length equals 15 residues. Per germline, CDR1 GTSNPN and CDR2 SVGIG (reference sequence). CDR3 in amino acids: CAWTRGGGPGYEQYF. The CDR3 nucleotides read TGTGCCTGGACTAGGGGCGGGGGGCCAGGCTACGAGCAGTACTTC. Filled out from reference TRBV30 and TRBJ2-7, the complete variable domain reads SQTIHQWPATLVQPVGSPLSLECTVEGTSNPNLYWYRQAAGRGLQLLFYSVGIGQISSEVPQNLSASRPQDRQFILSSKKLLLSDSGFYLCAWTRGGGPGYEQYFGPGTRLTVT.

The CDR3 bases are TGCGCCAGCAGCCCGACGTGGGGTTACACTGAAGCTTTCTTT. This codes for CASSPTWGYTEAFF. The rearrangement uses TRBV5-1 and TRBJ1-1; no firm D call. Germline CDR1 reads SGHRS; CDR2 reads YFSETQ. The V end was cut by 4 bases, the J end by 3 bases, with 13 bases between. The CDR3 is 14 residues long.

The genes are TRBV6-5 and TRBJ1-6; TRBD1 might be the D (6 bases). This CDR3 comprises 15 residues. Per the germline V gene, CDR1 is MNHEY and CDR2 is SVGAGI. The V end lost 7 bases, the J end lost 5 bases, and 15 bases lay between the germline ends. CDR3 in DNA: TGTGCCAGCACCCTACAGGGCGTCGATAATTCACCCCTCCACTTT. Protein product: CASTLQGVDNSPLHF.

The chain uses TRBV18 and TRBJ2-3; D is undetermined. V was clipped by 0 bases and J by 2 bases, with 3 bases between them. This CDR3 spans 13 amino acids. Germline V gives CDR1 KGHSH, CDR2 LQKENI. CDR3 sequence: CASSPPVTDTQYF. CDR3 nucleotides: TGTGCCAGCTCACCACCTGTCACAGATACGCAGTATTTT.

CDR3 sequence: CASGGTSGRGRQETQYF. In nucleotides, the CDR3 is TGTGCTAGTGGAGGGACTAGCGGGAGGGGTAGACAAGAGACCCAGTACTTC. The rearrangement uses TRBV12-5 and TRBJ2-5; 16 nucleotides agree with TRBD2. Germline lookup yields CDR1 LGHNT and CDR2 FRNRAP. The CDR3 consists of 17 residues. V shed 6 bases, J shed 2 bases, and the junction held 6 bases outside the gene matches.

The CDR3 sequence: CASRSTGQGTEAFF. In DNA, the CDR3 is TGTGCCAGTAGGAGTACAGGGCAGGGCACTGAAGCTTTCTTT. The chain is built from TRBV19 and TRBJ1-1; D possibly corresponds to TRBD1 (6 bases). CDR1 and CDR2 from the germline V gene are LNHDA and SQIVND (reference sequence). CDR3 length: 14 amino acids. The V end was cut by 6 bases, the J end by 4 bases, with 15 bases between. Supplemented by reference TRBV19 and TRBJ1-1, the full variable domain reads DGGITQSPKYLFRKEGQNVTLSCEQNLNHDAMYWYRQDPGQGLRLIYYSQIVNDFQKGDIAEGYSVSREKKESFPLTVTSAQKNPTAFYLCASRSTGQGTEAFFGQGTRLTVV.

This chain joins TRBV19 and TRBJ2-3, with a tentative D call TRBD2 (6 bases). The germline V gene has CDR1 LNHDA and CDR2 SQIVND (reference sequence). The CDR3 has 15 amino acids. Trimming took off 6 bases at V and 5 bases at J, with 18 bases between the two ends. The CDR3 reads CASSNIAERKDTQYF. The CDR3 DNA sequence: TGTGCCAGTAGCAATATAGCGGAGCGGAAAGATACGCAGTATTTT.

The chain links TRBV12-3 or TRBV12-4 to TRBJ1-5, with D possibly being TRBD1 (6 bases). The CDR3 is 13 residues long. V was cut by 5 bases and J by 4 bases, with 9 bases left in between. CDR3 coding DNA: TGTGCCAGCAGTGGACAGCCTAATCAGCCCCAGCATTTT. Protein sequence: CASSGQPNQPQHF.